One sample yielded the 9 T cell receptor beta chains listed below, sequenced in a study of CD8 T cells in Susac syndrome (dated by TCRdb to between 2018 and 2021). Libraries were built with the immunoSEQ multiplex PCR assay. RNA was extracted with the RNeasy kit and 0.5 to 1 ug was reverse transcribed using random hexamers. The public reads were reanalyzed by TCRdb: fastp trimming at Q25, MiXCR alignment, in-frame beta chains only. Here each entry gathers all rows of one CDR3 protein and keeps the most common genes and DNA. The table for this sample lists about 200,000 distinct CDR3 sequences; 85% to 95% of them were counted only once. Less than 0.11% of the sample is held by the ten biggest clonotypes. The source material was CD4+ T cells from PBMCs. The receptors stem from a human donor in good health.

This clonotype has a single count. The chain employs TRBV20-1 and TRBJ1-5; tentatively, D is TRBD1 (6 bases). The CDR3 has 14 amino acids. The germline V gene has CDR1 DFQATT and CDR2 SNEGSKA (reference sequence). V shed 5 bases and J shed 6 bases, with 17 bases lying between them. The CDR3 region has the DNA TGCAGTGCTGGCGATAACAGGGCCGGTCAGCCCCAGCATTTT. This codes for CSAGDNRAGQPQHF.

The J gene is TRBJ1-1, the V gene TRBV5-1, with D uncertain. Germline V gene sequence: CDR1 SGHRS, CDR2 YFSETQ. V was clipped by 2 bases and J by 1 base, with 9 bases between them. The CDR3 has 14 residues. This CDR3 is CASSFNPGNTEAFF. CDR3 DNA: TGCGCCAGCAGCTTCAATCCCGGGAACACTGAAGCTTTCTTT.

The rearrangement links TRBV28 to TRBJ1-5, with a tentative D call TRBD1 (6 bases). The CDR3 sequence is 12 residues long. V was cut by 7 bases and J by 7 bases, with 11 bases left in between. Germline V lookup: CDR1 MDHEN, CDR2 SYDVKM. The CDR3 DNA reads TGTGCCAGCACCCTCGACAGGCAGCCCCAGCATTTT. This codes for CASTLDRQPQHF.

The count of this clonotype is one. The chain has TRBV5-1 and TRBJ2-6; maybe TRBD1 (6 bases). Trimming left V 7 bases short and J 1 base short, with 9 bases between. Germline V gene sequence: CDR1 SGHRS, CDR2 YFSETQ. The length of the CDR3 is 14 residues. CDR3 sequence reads: CASETGSGANVLTF. In DNA form, the CDR3 reads TGCGCCAGCGAAACAGGGTCTGGGGCCAACGTCCTGACTTTC.

This clonotype was seen once. V and J are TRBV3-1 and TRBJ2-7, with D tentatively TRBD1 (6 bases). The CDR3 loop spans 17 amino acids. Germline CDR1 LGHDT, CDR2 YNNKEL (reference sequence). V was shortened by 1 base and J by 1 base, with 17 bases between the two germline ends. The CDR3 DNA is TGTGCCAGCAGCCAAGGGGGACACCTGGTTTGGTCCTACGAGCAGTACTTC. Its protein product is CASSQGGHLVWSYEQYF.

This sequence joins TRBV9 and TRBJ2-7, with a possible D match to TRBD1 (5 bases). The germline gives CDR1 SGDLS, CDR2 YYNGEE. V was clipped by 0 bases and J by 0 bases, with 10 bases between them. This CDR3 is built from 15 residues. The CDR3: CASSVEQGYSYEQYF. CDR3 bases: TGTGCCAGCAGCGTAGAGCAGGGTTACTCCTACGAGCAGTACTTC.

Concerning this clonotype itself: At one end the junction does not follow the germline gene, possibly because of a read error. The chain uses TRBV18 and TRBJ2-3, with TRBD1 matching over 8 bases. Germline lookup yields CDR1 KGHSH and CDR2 LQKENI. This CDR3 has 15 amino acids. The CDR3, as DNA: TGTGCCAGCTCACCCGGACAGGGTTCAGCAGACACGCAGTATTTT. It encodes CASSPGQGSADTQYF.

The CDR3 reads CASRLRERSTDTQYF. The CDR3 region has the DNA TGTGCCAGCAGACTCCGGGAAAGGTCGACAGATACGCAGTATTTT. The chain combines TRBV6-5 with TRBJ2-3; TRBD2 is a possible D gene (5 bases). The CDR3 is 15 residues long. V was clipped by 6 bases and J by 3 bases, with 16 bases between them. Per the germline V gene, CDR1 is MNHEY and CDR2 is SVGAGI.

V gene TRBV29-1 combines with J gene TRBJ2-1, with 10 bases identical to TRBD1. The V gene's germline CDR1 is SQVTM and CDR2 ANQGSEA. This CDR3 is 13 amino acids long. V lost 7 bases to trimming and J lost 5 bases; unmatched junction nucleotides: 5. In DNA form, the CDR3 reads TGCAGCGGGGGACAGGGGAGGGACAATGAGCAGTTCTTC. Translation gives CSGGQGRDNEQFF.